This paragraph covers one T cell receptor beta chain sequence. Through a sample-barcoded 5' primer and a J-beta primer mix, a second PCR was run for about 6 to 12 cycles. In TCRdb, the 5' RACE reads were re-called with MiXCR into one record per CDR3 protein. Of around 1.7 million distinct CDR3 sequences detected, roughly 27% appear once; the ten largest clones hold approximately 7.7%. These data come from a study of blood T cells in healthy people across ages. The V end was cut by 5 bases, the J end by 6 bases, with 19 bases between. CDR1 is DFQATT and CDR2 is SNEGSKA in the germline V gene (reference sequence). The CDR3 totals 14 residues.

This clonotype originated in a woman in her 30s in good health. Sequencing used blood. The chain couples TRBV20-1 to TRBJ1-2, with a possible D match to TRBD1 (5 bases). In DNA form, the CDR3 reads TGCAGTGCTCACGGGGGAACCGTTACAAATGGCTACACCTTC. Translation: CSAHGGTVTNGYTF.